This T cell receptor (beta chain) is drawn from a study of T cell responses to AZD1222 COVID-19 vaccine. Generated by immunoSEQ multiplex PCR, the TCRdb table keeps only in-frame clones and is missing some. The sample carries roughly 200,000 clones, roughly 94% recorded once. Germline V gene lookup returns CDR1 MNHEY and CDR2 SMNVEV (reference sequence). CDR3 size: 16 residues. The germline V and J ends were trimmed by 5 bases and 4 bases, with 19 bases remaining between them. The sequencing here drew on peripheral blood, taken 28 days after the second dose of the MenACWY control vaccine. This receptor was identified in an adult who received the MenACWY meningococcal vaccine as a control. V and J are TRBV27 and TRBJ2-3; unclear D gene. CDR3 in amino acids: CASSTLGQLAPDTQYF. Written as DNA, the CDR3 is TGTGCCAGCAGTACCCTCGGGCAGCTCGCCCCAGATACGCAGTATTTT.